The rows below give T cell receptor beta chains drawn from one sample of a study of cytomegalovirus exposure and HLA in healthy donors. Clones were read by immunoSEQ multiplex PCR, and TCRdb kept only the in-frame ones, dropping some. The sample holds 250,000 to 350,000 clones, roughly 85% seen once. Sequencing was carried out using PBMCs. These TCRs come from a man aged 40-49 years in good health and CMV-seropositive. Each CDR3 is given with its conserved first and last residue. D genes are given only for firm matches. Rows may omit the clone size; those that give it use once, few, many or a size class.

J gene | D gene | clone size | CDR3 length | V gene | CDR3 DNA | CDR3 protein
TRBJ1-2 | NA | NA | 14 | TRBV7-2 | TGTGCCAGCAGCTCCTATGGTACTAACTATGGCTACACCTTC | CASSSYGTNYGYTF
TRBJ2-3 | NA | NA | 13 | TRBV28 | TGTGCCAATCGGGACTCCTTCACAGATACGCAGTATTTT | CANRDSFTDTQYF
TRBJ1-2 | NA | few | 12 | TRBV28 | TGTGCCAGCAGTTTGCAGGCCTATGGCTACACCTTC | CASSLQAYGYTF
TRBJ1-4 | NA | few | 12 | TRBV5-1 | TGCGCCAGCAGCTCCCAGGGTGAAAAACTGTTTTTT | CASSSQGEKLFF
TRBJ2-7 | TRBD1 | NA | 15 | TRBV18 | TGTGCCAGCTCACCACCGACAGACAGGGGGCGTGAGCAGTACTTC | CASSPPTDRGREQYF
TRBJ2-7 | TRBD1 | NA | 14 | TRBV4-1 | TGCGCCAGCAGCCATGACAGGGGGGCCTACGAGCAGTACTTC | CASSHDRGAYEQYF
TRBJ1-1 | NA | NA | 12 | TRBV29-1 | TGCAGCGTTGCGCGCCCGAACACTGAAGCTTTCTTT | CSVARPNTEAFF
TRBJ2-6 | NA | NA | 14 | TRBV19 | TGTGCCAGTAGTATCAGAACTGGGGCCAACGTCCTGACTTTC | CASSIRTGANVLTF
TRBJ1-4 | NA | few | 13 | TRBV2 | TGTGCCAGCAGGACCGGGACTTCGGAAAAACTGTTTTTT | CASRTGTSEKLFF
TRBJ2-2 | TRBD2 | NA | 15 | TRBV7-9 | TGTGCCAGCAGCTCTATTAGCGGGAGGACCGGGGAGCTGTTTTTT | CASSSISGRTGELFF
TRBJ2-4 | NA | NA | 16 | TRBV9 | TGTGCCAGCAGCGTAGAGGAGGGTCTAGCCAAAAACATTCAGTACTTC | CASSVEEGLAKNIQYF
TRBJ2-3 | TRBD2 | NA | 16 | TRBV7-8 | TGTGCCAGCAGCTCGGGACTAGGAGTGGGCACAGATACGCAGTATTTT | CASSSGLGVGTDTQYF
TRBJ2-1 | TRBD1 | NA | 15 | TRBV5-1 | TGCGCCAGCAGCCTTTCCGGGACAGACCAGGGTGAGCAGTTCTTC | CASSLSGTDQGEQFF
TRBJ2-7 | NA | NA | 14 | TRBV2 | TGTGCCAGCAGTGGGATGGCAGGGAATGGCGAGCAGTACTTC | CASSGMAGNGEQYF
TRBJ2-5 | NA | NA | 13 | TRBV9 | TGTGCCAGCAACGCCGGTCCGCAAGAGACCCAGTACTTC | CASNAGPQETQYF
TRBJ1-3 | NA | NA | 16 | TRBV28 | TGTGCCAGCAGTCCGCCTCGACAGTACGCTGGAAACACCATATATTTT | CASSPPRQYAGNTIYF
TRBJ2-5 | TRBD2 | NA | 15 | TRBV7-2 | TGTGCCAGCAGCTTAACGGGAGGGCCCCGAGAGACCCAGTACTTC | CASSLTGGPRETQYF
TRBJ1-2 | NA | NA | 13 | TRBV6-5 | TGTGCCAGCAGTTATATCCCGGGAAATGGCTACACCTTC | CASSYIPGNGYTF
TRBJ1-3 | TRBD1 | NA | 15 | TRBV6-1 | TGTGCCACCAAGGGTACCGGGACAGGCGGAAACACCATATATTTT | CATKGTGTGGNTIYF
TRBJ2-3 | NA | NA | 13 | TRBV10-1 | TGCGCCAGCAGTGAATACAGGGCAGATACGCAGTATTTT | CASSEYRADTQYF
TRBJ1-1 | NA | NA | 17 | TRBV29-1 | TGCAGCGTGTTCAGAATTAGGAGACGGCATATGAACACTGAAGCTTTCTTT | CSVFRIRRRHMNTEAFF
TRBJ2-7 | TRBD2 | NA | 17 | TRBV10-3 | TGTGCCATCGGCCAGTGGGATAGCGGGACTTCGTCCTACGAGCAGTACTTC | CAIGQWDSGTSSYEQYF
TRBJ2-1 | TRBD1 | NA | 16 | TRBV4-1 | TGCGCCAGCAGCCAATCCGGGACAGGGATGTACAATGAGCAGTTCTTC | CASSQSGTGMYNEQFF
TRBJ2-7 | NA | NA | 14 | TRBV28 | TGTGCCAGCACCAATCCCAGGGTCCTCGACGAGCAGTACTTC | CASTNPRVLDEQYF
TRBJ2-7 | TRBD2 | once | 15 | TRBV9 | TGTGCCAGCAGCGTAGGGCTAGCGGGCTCCTACGAGCAGTACTTC | CASSVGLAGSYEQYF
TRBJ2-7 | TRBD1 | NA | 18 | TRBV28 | TGTGCCAGCAGTTTAGTTCAGGCAGGGGGTATCTCCAACTACGAGCAGTACTTC | CASSLVQAGGISNYEQYF
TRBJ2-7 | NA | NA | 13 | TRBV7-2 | TGTGCCAGCAGCTTAAGACTAGTTGCCCAGCAGTACTTC | CASSLRLVAQQYF
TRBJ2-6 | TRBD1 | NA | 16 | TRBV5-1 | TGCGCCAGCAGCTTGTACGACAGGGCTGGGGCCAACGTCCTGACTTTC | CASSLYDRAGANVLTF
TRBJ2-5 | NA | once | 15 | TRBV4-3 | TGCGCCAGCAGCCAAGATGCGGCGACTCGGGAGACCCAGTACTTC | CASSQDAATRETQYF
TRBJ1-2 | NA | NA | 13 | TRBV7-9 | TGTGCCAGCAGCCTCAGGCGTAACTATGGCTACACCTTC | CASSLRRNYGYTF
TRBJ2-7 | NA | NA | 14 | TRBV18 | TGTGCCAGCTCACCACCAGCCACCTCCTACGAGCAGTACTTC | CASSPPATSYEQYF
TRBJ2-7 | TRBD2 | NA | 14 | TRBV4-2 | TGTGCCAGCAGCCAAGTGACTAGCACCTACGAGCAGTACTTC | CASSQVTSTYEQYF
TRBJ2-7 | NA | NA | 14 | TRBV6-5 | TGTGCCAGCAGTTACTCCGGGACTCCTAGCGAGCAGTACTTC | CASSYSGTPSEQYF
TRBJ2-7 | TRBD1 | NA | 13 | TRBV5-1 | TGCGCCAGCAGTACGACAGGGTCCTACGAGCAGTACTTC | CASSTTGSYEQYF
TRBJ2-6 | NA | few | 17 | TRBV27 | TGTGCCAGCAGTTTATCGTTAGCCAGCTCTGGGGCCAACGTCCTGACTTTC | CASSLSLASSGANVLTF
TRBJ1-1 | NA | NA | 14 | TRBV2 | TGTGCCAGCAGTCTAGGGGCGAAGGGCACTGAAGCTTTCTTT | CASSLGAKGTEAFF
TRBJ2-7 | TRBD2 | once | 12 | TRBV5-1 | TGCGCCAGCAGCACTTCTAGCGGCGAGCAGTACTTC | CASSTSSGEQYF